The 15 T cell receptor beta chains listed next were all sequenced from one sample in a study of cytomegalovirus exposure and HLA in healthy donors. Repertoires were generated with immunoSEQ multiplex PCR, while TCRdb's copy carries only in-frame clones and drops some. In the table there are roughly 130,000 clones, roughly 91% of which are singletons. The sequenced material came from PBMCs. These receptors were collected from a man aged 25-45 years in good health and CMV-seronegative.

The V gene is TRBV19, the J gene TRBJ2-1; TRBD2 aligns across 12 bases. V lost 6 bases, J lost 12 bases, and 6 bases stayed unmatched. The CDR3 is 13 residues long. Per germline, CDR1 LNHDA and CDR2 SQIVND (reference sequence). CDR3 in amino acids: CASSPRTSGAQFF. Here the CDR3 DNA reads TGTGCCAGTAGCCCAAGGACTAGCGGGGCGCAGTTCTTC. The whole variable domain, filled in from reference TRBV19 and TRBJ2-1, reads DGGITQSPKYLFRKEGQNVTLSCEQNLNHDAMYWYRQDPGQGLRLIYYSQIVNDFQKGDIAEGYSVSREKKESFPLTVTSAQKNPTAFYLCASSPRTSGAQFFGPGTRLTVL.

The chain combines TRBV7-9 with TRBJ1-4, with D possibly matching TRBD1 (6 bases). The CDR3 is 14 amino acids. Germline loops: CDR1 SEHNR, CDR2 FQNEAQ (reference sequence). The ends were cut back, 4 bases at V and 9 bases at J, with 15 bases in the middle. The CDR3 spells CASSSTAQGQKLFF. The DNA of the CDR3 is TGTGCCAGCAGCTCGACGGCACAGGGCCAAAAACTGTTTTTT.

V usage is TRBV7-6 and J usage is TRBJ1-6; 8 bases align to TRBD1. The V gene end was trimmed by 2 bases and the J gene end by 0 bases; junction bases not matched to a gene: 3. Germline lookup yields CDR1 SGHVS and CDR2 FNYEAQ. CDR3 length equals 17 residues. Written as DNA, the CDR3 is TGTGCCAGCAGCTTACAGGGACAGGACTCCTATAATTCACCCCTCCACTTT. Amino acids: CASSLQGQDSYNSPLHF.

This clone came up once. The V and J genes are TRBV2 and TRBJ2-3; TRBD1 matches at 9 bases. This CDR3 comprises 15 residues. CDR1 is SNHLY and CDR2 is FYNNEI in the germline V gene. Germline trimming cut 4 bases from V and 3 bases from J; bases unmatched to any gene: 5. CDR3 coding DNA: TGTGCCAGCAGTGTGTGGGGACAGGGAACAGATACGCAGTATTTT. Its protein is CASSVWGQGTDTQYF.

CDR3 sequence (DNA): TGTGCCAGCAGTGCATGGGACAGGTCCTACGAGCAGTACTTC. It codes for CASSAWDRSYEQYF. V and J are TRBV6-1 and TRBJ2-7; 8 nucleotides agree with TRBD1. The CDR3 loop spans 14 amino acids. Germline CDR1 reads MNHNS; CDR2 reads SASEGT. Trimming cost V 4 bases and J 1 base; bases outside gene matches: 3.

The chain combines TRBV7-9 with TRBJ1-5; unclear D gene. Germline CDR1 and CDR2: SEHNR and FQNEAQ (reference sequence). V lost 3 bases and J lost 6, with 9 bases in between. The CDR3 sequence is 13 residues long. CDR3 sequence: CASSFAFGQPQHF. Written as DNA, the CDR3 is TGTGCCAGCAGCTTCGCATTCGGTCAGCCCCAGCATTTT.

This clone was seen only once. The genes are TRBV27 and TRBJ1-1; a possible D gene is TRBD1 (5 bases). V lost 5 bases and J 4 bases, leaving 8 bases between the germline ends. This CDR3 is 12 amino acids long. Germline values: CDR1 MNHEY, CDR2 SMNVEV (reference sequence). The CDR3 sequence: CASSLQGTEAFF. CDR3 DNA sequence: TGTGCCAGCAGTCTGCAGGGCACTGAAGCTTTCTTT.

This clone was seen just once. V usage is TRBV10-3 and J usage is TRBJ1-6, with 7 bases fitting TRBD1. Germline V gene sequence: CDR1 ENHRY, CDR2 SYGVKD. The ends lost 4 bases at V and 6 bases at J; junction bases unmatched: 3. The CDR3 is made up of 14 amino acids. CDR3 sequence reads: CAISVRDSNSPLHF. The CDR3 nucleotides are TGTGCCATCAGTGTCCGGGACAGTAATTCACCCCTCCACTTT.

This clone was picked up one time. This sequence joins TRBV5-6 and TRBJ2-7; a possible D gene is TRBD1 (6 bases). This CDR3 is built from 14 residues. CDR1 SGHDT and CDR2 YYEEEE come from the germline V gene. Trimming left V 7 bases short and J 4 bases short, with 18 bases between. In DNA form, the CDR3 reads TGTGCCAGCTCATACAGGGAACTTCCGTACGAGCAGTACTTC. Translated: CASSYRELPYEQYF.

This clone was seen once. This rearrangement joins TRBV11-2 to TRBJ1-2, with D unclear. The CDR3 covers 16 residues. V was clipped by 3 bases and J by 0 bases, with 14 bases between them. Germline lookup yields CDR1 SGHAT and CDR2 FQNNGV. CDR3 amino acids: CASSFALLPSNYGYTF. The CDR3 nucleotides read TGTGCCAGCAGCTTCGCACTACTACCCTCTAACTATGGCTACACCTTC.

The CDR3 is CASSRDSSYNEQFF. The CDR3 region has the DNA TGCGCCAGCAGCCGAGACAGCTCCTACAATGAGCAGTTCTTC. The chain couples TRBV4-1 to TRBJ2-1, with TRBD1 as a possible D gene (5 bases). In germline, CDR1 is MGHRA, CDR2 YSYEKL. Trimming shortened V by 4 bases and J by 0 bases, and 7 bases separated the two germline ends. This CDR3 is 14 amino acids long.

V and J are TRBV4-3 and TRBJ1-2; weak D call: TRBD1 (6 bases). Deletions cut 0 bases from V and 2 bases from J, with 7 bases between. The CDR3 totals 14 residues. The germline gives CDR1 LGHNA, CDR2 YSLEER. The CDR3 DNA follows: TGCGCCAGCAGCCAAGAAAGGGGGAACTATGGCTACACCTTC. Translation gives CASSQERGNYGYTF.

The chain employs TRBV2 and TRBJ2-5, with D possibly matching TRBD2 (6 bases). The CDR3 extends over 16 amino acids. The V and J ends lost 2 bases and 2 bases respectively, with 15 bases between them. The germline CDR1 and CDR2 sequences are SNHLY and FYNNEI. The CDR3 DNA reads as TGTGCCAGCAGTGAAAACCCCCGGAGGGCGCAAGAGACCCAGTACTTC. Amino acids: CASSENPRRAQETQYF. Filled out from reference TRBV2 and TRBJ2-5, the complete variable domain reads EPEVTQTPSHQVTQMGQEVILRCVPISNHLYFYWYRQILGQKVEFLVSFYNNEISEKSEIFDDQFSVERPDGSNFTLKIRSTKLEDSAMYFCASSENPRRAQETQYFGPGTRLLVL.

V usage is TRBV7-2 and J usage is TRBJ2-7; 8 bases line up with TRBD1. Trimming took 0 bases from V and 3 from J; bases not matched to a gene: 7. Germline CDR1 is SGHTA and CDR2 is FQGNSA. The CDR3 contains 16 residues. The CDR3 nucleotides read TGTGCCAGCAGCTTAGCTGGCAGGGGGCAGGTCTACGAGCAGTACTTC. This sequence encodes CASSLAGRGQVYEQYF.

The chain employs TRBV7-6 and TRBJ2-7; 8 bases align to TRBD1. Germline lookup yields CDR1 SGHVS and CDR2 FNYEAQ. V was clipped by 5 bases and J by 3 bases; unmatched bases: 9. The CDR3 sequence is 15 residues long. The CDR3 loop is CASSHLQGAYYEQYF. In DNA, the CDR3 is TGTGCCAGCAGCCATTTGCAGGGGGCATACTACGAGCAGTACTTC.